This T cell receptor (beta chain) was captured in a study of immune characterization of retroperitoneal liposarcoma. MiXCR was run by TCRdb on the PCR reads, yielding one entry per CDR3 protein. Of roughly 20,000 distinct CDR3 sequences in the sample, more than 35% were seen once. Germline lookup yields CDR1 LNHDA and CDR2 SQIVND (reference sequence). The V gene end was trimmed by 1 base and the J gene end by 4 bases; junction bases not matched to a gene: 8. The CDR3 totals 16 residues. This TCR was sampled from a male donor with retroperitoneal liposarcoma. Sequencing was done on a sample of blood. This chain links TRBV19 with TRBJ2-3, with 7 bases aligning to TRBD1. CDR3 bases: TGTGCCAGTAGTATAGTGGGACAGTGGGGGCCAGATACGCAGTATTTT. Translated, it gives CASSIVGQWGPDTQYF.